This T cell receptor beta chain was sequenced in a study of graft-versus-host responses after intestinal transplantation (dated by TCRdb to the early 2020s). Concerning the study at large: Multivisceral, liver-intestinal, or isolated intestinal transplants were received by the recipients. To identify alloreactive clones, pre-transplant mixed lymphocyte reaction products were sequenced and compared with unstimulated pre-transplant donor and recipient T cells. Rather than going through the commercial service, samples from a few later patients were sequenced in-house on an Illumina MiSeq and processed with MiXCR. All recipients received anti-thymocyte globulin induction followed by maintenance tacrolimus and steroids for three to four years. Donor T cell macrochimerism was defined as a peak of at least 4% donor T cells among recipient peripheral blood mononuclear cells. After intestinal transplantation, graft-versus-host and host-versus-graft alloreactive T cell clones were followed in the graft, circulation and bone marrow using bulk TCR-beta CDR3 sequencing. The cohort enrolled about 23 intestinal transplant recipients, one of whom was a retransplant, and a few patients without pretransplant specimens were excluded. Broad study findings and their caveats: The relatively low number and heterogeneity of intestinal transplant patients limited the conclusions. Peak levels of circulating GvH clones were associated with declines in HvG clones early after transplant. GvH clones turned up in recipient bone marrow, with some appearing earlier in ileal mucosa or blood, a pattern consistent with an intestinal mucosal origin. Patients with donor T cell macrochimerism had high GvH to HvG T cell clonal ratios in their allografts.

The protocol used for the library was the immunoSEQ multiplex PCR assay. For most patients, genomic DNA was isolated using the Qiagen DNeasy Blood and Tissue Kit and was shipped frozen to Adaptive Biotechnologies for TCR sequencing. For most patients, high-throughput TCR-beta CDR3 sequencing of genomic DNA was performed by Adaptive Biotechnologies. As for how the authors treated the data: Adaptive's ImmunoSEQ software was the source of the TCR sequencing data for about 20 patients, while a few other patients were processed with MiXCR and VDJtools. To correct CD4 versus CD8 sorting errors, any sequence found in both subsets at a frequency ratio below 5:1 was removed. CDR3 nucleotide sequences shared by donor and recipient were removed because the origin of these sequences could not be assigned. Alloreactive clones required at least 2-fold expansion over unstimulated cells and minimum CFSE-low frequency of 0.002% (template counts) or 0.001% (read counts). Clones detected in sequenced pre-transplant spleen, lymph node, or MLR CFSE-low populations of the donor or recipient were defined as mappable. The cumulative frequency of alloreactive clones was calculated as a percentage of all sequences, weighted by copy number. TCRdb stores this immuneACCESS table with in-frame sequences only. Part of the clones is absent; in the studies checked, under half of the shortfall reflects unresolved V genes, and no reason is known for the rest. The DNA gave D and trimming, while V, J and clone size come from that table. A total of about 71,000 clones appear in this sample, around 95% of them only once. In total, the top ten clones hold around 0.57% of the sample.

What the time point label conveys for this sample: cells obtained before transplantation from donor or recipient. CD3+CD4+ and CD3+CD8+ populations were FACS-sorted from unstimulated pre-transplant donor and recipient cells taken from spleen or lymph nodes. Notes on this clone: Its target antigen remains unknown. Base qualities are not recorded, but no much larger clone differs from it by a single base.

The germline V gene (reference sequence) supplies CDR1 MNHNY and CDR2 SVGAGI. From its cysteine to its phenylalanine, the CDR3 spans 14 amino acids. Kept here is only the CDR3 DNA, which spans 42 bases and is read in frame from base 1. V is cut by 5 bases and J by 8 bases, and the space between the germline ends is 15 bases. The TCR sequence derives from a human donor who received an intestinal transplant. The chain is encoded by TRBV6-6 joined to TRBJ1-4; TRBD1 is a weak D gene call, 5 bases matching. The sample consisted of unstimulated CD8+ T cells sorted from spleen or lymph node cells, taken before intestinal transplant. The DNA sequence is given as TGTGCCAGCAGTCCTCTGGCACGGGGCGAAAAACTGTTTTTT. Its protein is CASSPLARGEKLFF.